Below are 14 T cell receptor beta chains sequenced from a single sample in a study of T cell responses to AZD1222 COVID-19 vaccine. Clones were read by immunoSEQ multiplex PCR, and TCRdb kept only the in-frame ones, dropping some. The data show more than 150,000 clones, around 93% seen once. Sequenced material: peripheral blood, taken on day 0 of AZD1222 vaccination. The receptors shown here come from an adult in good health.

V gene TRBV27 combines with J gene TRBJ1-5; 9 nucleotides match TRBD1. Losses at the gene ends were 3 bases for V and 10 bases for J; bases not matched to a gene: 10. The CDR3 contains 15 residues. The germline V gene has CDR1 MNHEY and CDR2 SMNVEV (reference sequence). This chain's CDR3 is CASSFTGQGSVPQHF. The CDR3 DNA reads TGTGCCAGCAGTTTTACAGGACAGGGGTCTGTACCCCAGCATTTT.

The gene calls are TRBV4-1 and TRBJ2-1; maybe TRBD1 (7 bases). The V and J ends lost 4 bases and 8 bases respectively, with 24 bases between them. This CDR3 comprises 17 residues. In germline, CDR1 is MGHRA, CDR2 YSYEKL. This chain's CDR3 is CASSLLGSGGRWDEQFF. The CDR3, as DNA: TGCGCCAGCAGCCTCCTAGGGTCAGGGGGGCGTTGGGATGAGCAGTTCTTC.

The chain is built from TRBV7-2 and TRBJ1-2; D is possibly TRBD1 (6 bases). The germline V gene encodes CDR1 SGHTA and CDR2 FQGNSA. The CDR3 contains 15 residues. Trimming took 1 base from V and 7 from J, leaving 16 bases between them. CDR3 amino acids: CASSLVGGLVLGYTF. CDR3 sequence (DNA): TGTGCCAGCAGCTTAGTTGGGGGGCTAGTTCTTGGCTACACCTTC. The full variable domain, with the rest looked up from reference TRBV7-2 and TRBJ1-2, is GAGVSQSPSNKVTEKGKDVELRCDPISGHTALYWYRQSLGQGLEFLIYFQGNSAPDKSGLPSDRFSAERTGGSVSTLTIQRTQQEDSAVYLCASSLVGGLVLGYTFGSGTRLTVV.

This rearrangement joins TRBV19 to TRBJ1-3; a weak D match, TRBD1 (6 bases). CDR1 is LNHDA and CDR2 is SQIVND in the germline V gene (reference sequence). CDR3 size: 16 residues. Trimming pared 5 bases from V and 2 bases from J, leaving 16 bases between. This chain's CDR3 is CASSPRTALTGNTIYF. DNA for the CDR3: TGTGCCAGTAGTCCCCGGACAGCTCTCACTGGAAACACCATATATTTT.

The DNA of the CDR3 is TGTGCCAGCAGCCCGGGGGCCGGACTTGAGACCCAGTACTTC. It is translated as CASSPGAGLETQYF. This rearrangement joins TRBV5-6 to TRBJ2-5, with D perhaps assigned TRBD1 or TRBD2 (6 bases each). The germline gives CDR1 SGHDT, CDR2 YYEEEE. Trimming shortened V by 4 bases and J by 5 bases, and 15 bases separated the two germline ends. This CDR3 has 14 amino acids. The full variable domain, completed using reference TRBV5-6 and TRBJ2-5, is DAGVTQSPTHLIKTRGQQVTLRCSPKSGHDTVSWYQQALGQGPQFIFQYYEEEERQRGNFPDRFSGHQFPNYSSELNVNALLLGDSALYLCASSPGAGLETQYFGPGTRLLVL.

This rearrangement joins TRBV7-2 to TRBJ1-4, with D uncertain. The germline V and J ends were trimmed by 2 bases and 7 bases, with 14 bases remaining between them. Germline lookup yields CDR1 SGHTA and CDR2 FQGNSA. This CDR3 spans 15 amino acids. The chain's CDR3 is CASSLIGSSTEKLFF. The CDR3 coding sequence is TGTGCCAGCAGCTTAATCGGGAGTTCGACTGAAAAACTGTTTTTT.

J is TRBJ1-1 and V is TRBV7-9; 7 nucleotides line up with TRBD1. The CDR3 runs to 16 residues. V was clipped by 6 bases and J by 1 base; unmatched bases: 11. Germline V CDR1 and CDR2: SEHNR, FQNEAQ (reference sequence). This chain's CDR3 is CASSPPYDRANTEAFF. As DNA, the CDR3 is TGTGCCAGCAGTCCCCCCTATGACAGGGCGAACACTGAAGCTTTCTTT. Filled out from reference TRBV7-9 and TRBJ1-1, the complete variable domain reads DTGVSQNPRHKITKRGQNVTFRCDPISEHNRLYWYRQTLGQGPEFLTYFQNEAQLEKSRLLSDRFSAERPKGSFSTLEIQRTEQGDSAMYLCASSPPYDRANTEAFFGQGTRLTVV.

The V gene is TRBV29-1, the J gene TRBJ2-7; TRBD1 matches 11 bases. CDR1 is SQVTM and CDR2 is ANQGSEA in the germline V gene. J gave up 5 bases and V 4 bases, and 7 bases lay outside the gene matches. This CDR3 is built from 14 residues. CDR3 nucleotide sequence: TGCAGCGTTGTTACCGGGACAGGGGGTAACGAGCAGTACTTC. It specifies CSVVTGTGGNEQYF.

The CDR3 DNA reads as TGCGCCAGCAGCCAAGAGGTCTACACAGATACGCAGTATTTT. Translation: CASSQEVYTDTQYF. The chain has TRBV4-3 and TRBJ2-3; D ambiguous. CDR3 length: 14 residues. Germline V gene data show CDR1 as LGHNA and CDR2 as YSLEER. Trimming took off 0 bases at V and 2 bases at J, with 6 bases between the two ends.

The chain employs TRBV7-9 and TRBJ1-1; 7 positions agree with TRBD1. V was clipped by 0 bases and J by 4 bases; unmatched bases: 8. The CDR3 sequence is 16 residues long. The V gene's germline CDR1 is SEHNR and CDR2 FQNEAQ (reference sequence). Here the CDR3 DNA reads TGTGCCAGCAGCTTAGCGGGGACAGCCGCTGGCACTGAAGCTTTCTTT. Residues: CASSLAGTAAGTEAFF.

The CDR3 loop is CASSLYRGERDGYTF. As DNA, the CDR3 is TGCGCCAGCAGCCTATACAGGGGAGAACGAGATGGCTACACCTTC. The chain couples TRBV4-1 to TRBJ1-2; 7 positions match TRBD1. J lost 6 bases, V lost 4 bases, and 11 bases had no gene match. Germline CDR1 reads MGHRA; CDR2 reads YSYEKL. The CDR3 loop spans 15 amino acids.

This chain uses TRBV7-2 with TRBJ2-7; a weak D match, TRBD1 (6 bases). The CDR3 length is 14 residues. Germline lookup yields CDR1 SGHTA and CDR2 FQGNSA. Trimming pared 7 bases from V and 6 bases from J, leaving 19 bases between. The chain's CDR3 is CASNPTGPGGEQYF. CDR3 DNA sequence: TGTGCCAGCAACCCGACAGGACCTGGGGGCGAGCAGTACTTC.

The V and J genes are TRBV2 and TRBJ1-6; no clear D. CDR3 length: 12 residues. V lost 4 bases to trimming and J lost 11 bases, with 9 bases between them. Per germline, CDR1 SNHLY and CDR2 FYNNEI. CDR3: CASSGGGTPLHF. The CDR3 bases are TGTGCCAGCAGTGGTGGCGGTACACCCCTCCACTTT.

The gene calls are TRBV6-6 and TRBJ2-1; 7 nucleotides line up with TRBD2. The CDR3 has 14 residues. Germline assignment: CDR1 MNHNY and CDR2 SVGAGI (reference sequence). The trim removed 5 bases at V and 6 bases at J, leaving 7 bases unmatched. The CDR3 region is CASSTPGLVNEQFF. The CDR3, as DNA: TGTGCCAGCAGTACCCCCGGACTAGTCAATGAGCAGTTCTTC.